These T cell receptor beta chains were read from a single sample in a study of cytomegalovirus exposure and HLA in healthy donors. TCRdb keeps only in-frame clones here, not all; method: immunoSEQ multiplex PCR. The sample lists approximately 150,000 clones; 82% were seen once. Material for sequencing was PBMCs. These receptors came from a woman in her sixties in good health and CMV-seropositive. The CDR3 runs from the conserved cysteine through the conserved F or W. The D gene is left open where the match is weak. Where a row states a size, it is once, few, many or the class of an expanded clone; other rows omit it.

j_call | cdr3_length | clone_size | d_call | v_call | cdr3_aa | cdr3_nt
TRBJ1-1 | 15 | few | TRBD1 | TRBV6-6 | CASSPLTGVVTEAFF | TGTGCCAGCAGTCCACTGACAGGGGTGGTCACTGAAGCTTTCTTT
TRBJ2-1 | 16 | once | TRBD2 | TRBV6-1 | CASSEDLAGAWNEQFF | TGTGCCAGCAGTGAAGACCTAGCGGGCGCTTGGAATGAGCAGTTCTTC
TRBJ2-5 | 16 | NA | TRBD2 | TRBV9 | CASSVGREAYRETQYF | TGTGCCAGCAGCGTAGGTCGGGAGGCGTATCGAGAGACCCAGTACTTC
TRBJ1-4 | 18 | NA | TRBD1 | TRBV5-4 | CASSIGTGDLSTNEKLFF | TGTGCCAGCAGCATAGGGACAGGAGACCTCTCAACTAATGAAAAACTGTTTTTT
TRBJ2-7 | 17 | NA | TRBD2 | TRBV11-2 | CASSSFRSGGRSYEQYF | TGTGCCAGCAGCTCATTTCGGTCCGGCGGGAGATCCTACGAGCAGTACTTC
TRBJ1-1 | 15 | once | NA | TRBV19 | CASSISLAQGYKAFF | TGTGCCAGTAGTATTTCGCTAGCGCAAGGGTATAAAGCTTTCTTT
TRBJ2-3 | 15 | NA | TRBD2 | TRBV6-5 | CASSYGLAGTDTQYF | TGTGCCAGCAGTTACGGACTAGCGGGAACAGATACGCAGTATTTT
TRBJ1-2 | 16 | NA | TRBD1 | TRBV28 | CASSLTGTGEIRGYTF | TGTGCCAGCAGTTTAACAGGGACAGGGGAGATCCGTGGCTACACCTTC
TRBJ2-1 | 15 | NA | TRBD2 | TRBV7-9 | CASSPRLAGDNEQFF | TGTGCCAGCAGCCCTCGACTAGCGGGGGACAATGAGCAGTTCTTC
TRBJ2-5 | 17 | NA | NA | TRBV5-1 | CASSLARGSHTQETQYF | TGCGCCAGCAGCTTGGCTAGGGGGAGTCACACACAAGAGACCCAGTACTTC
TRBJ1-1 | 12 | NA | NA | TRBV6-1 | CASSESGPEAFF | TGTGCCAGCAGTGAGTCGGGTCCTGAAGCTTTCTTT
TRBJ2-1 | 16 | few | TRBD1 | TRBV28 | CASSTRQGLTYNEQFF | TGTGCCAGCAGTACCCGACAGGGCCTGACCTACAATGAGCAGTTCTTC
TRBJ2-1 | 15 | NA | NA | TRBV19 | CASKGSRVRHNEQFF | TGTGCCAGTAAGGGGTCCAGGGTTAGGCACAATGAGCAGTTCTTC
TRBJ2-7 | 15 | NA | TRBD1 | TRBV2 | CASSGGSGQGDEQYF | TGTGCCAGCAGTGGCGGATCCGGACAGGGGGACGAGCAGTACTTC
TRBJ2-5 | 16 | NA | TRBD2 | TRBV7-9 | CASSSPLAGGRETQYF | TGTGCCAGCAGCTCCCCACTAGCGGGAGGCCGAGAGACCCAGTACTTC
TRBJ2-3 | 15 | NA | NA | TRBV19 | CASSILGRGPDTQYF | TGTGCCAGTAGTATCTTGGGCAGGGGCCCAGATACGCAGTATTTT
TRBJ2-5 | 16 | NA | NA | TRBV7-6 | CASSLGVARNQETQYF | TGTGCCAGCAGCTTAGGAGTAGCACGGAACCAAGAGACCCAGTACTTC
TRBJ2-1 | 16 | NA | NA | TRBV10-3 | CAISETDRSSYNEQFF | TGTGCCATCAGTGAGACGGATCGGAGCTCCTACAATGAGCAGTTCTTC
TRBJ2-7 | 14 | NA | NA | TRBV4-1 | CASSQTGRGYEQYF | TGCGCCAGCAGCCAAACCGGGAGAGGCTACGAGCAGTACTTC
TRBJ2-1 | 13 | NA | NA | TRBV5-6 | CASSLDYSNEQFF | TGTGCCAGCAGCTTGGATTATTCCAATGAGCAGTTCTTC
TRBJ2-7 | 14 | NA | NA | TRBV19 | CASSRSPGTYEQYF | TGTGCCAGTAGCCGATCCCCCGGGACCTACGAGCAGTACTTC
TRBJ2-7 | 15 | NA | NA | TRBV5-5 | CASSSWTQLLRAEYF | TGTGCCAGCAGTTCGTGGACTCAACTCCTACGAGCAGAGTACTTC
TRBJ2-1 | 16 | NA | TRBD2 | TRBV9 | CASSAQPGLASNEQFF | TGTGCCAGCAGCGCTCAGCCGGGACTAGCATCCAATGAGCAGTTCTTC
TRBJ1-1 | 16 | NA | TRBD1 | TRBV6-6 | CASSPGTGTLVTEAFF | TGTGCCAGCAGTCCCGGGACAGGGACCTTGGTAACTGAAGCTTTCTTT
TRBJ2-7 | 15 | NA | TRBD1 | TRBV27 | CASSSEGTGVYEQYF | TGTGCCAGCAGTTCCGAGGGGACAGGGGTGTACGAGCAGTACTTC
TRBJ2-7 | 15 | NA | TRBD2 | TRBV30 | CAWSDSGTSVYEQYF | TGTGCCTGGAGTGACTCCGGGACTAGCGTCTACGAGCAGTACTTC
TRBJ2-7 | 15 | NA | TRBD2 | TRBV9 | CASSPGGTRGREQYF | TGTGCCAGCAGCCCGGGAGGGACTAGAGGTCGGGAGCAGTACTTC
TRBJ2-3 | 14 | NA | TRBD2 | TRBV6-5 | CASSYSGRSDTQYF | TGTGCCAGCAGTTATAGCGGGAGGTCAGATACGCAGTATTTT
TRBJ2-1 | 16 | NA | NA | TRBV21-1 | CASSTSGTGDWLEQFF | TGTGCCAGCAGCACCTCCGGGACAGGGGATTGGCTTGAGCAGTTCTTC
TRBJ2-7 | 14 | NA | NA | TRBV11-2 | CASSNRAQGYEQYF | TGTGCCAGCAGCAACCGGGCTCAGGGGTACGAGCAGTACTTC
TRBJ1-1 | 17 | few | TRBD1 | TRBV28 | CASSLGSTGAQNTEAFF | TGTGCCAGCAGTTTAGGGTCGACAGGGGCCCAGAACACTGAAGCTTTCTTT
TRBJ2-5 | 15 | NA | TRBD1 | TRBV6-5 | CASSYFNRGEETQYF | TGTGCCAGCAGTTACTTTAACAGGGGCGAAGAGACCCAGTACTTC
TRBJ2-1 | 15 | NA | NA | TRBV30 | CAWSVPWESMNEQFF | TGTGCCTGGAGTGTACCGTGGGAGAGCATGAATGAGCAGTTCTTC
TRBJ2-7 | 17 | NA | TRBD2 | TRBV11-3 | CASSLVSGRRSSYEQYF | TGTGCCAGCAGCTTAGTTTCCGGGAGGAGGAGCTCCTACGAGCAGTACTTC
TRBJ2-3 | 15 | NA | TRBD2 | TRBV9 | CASSAGTSGADTQYF | TGTGCCAGCAGCGCCGGGACTAGCGGGGCAGATACGCAGTATTTT
TRBJ2-7 | 17 | NA | TRBD1 | TRBV5-1 | CASSLDYPGQGAYEQYF | TGCGCCAGCAGCTTAGACTATCCGGGACAGGGGGCTTACGAGCAGTACTTC
TRBJ2-7 | 15 | NA | NA | TRBV9 | CASSYRPEGVYEQYF | TGTGCCAGCAGCTACAGGCCAGAAGGGGTGTACGAGCAGTACTTC
TRBJ2-7 | 17 | NA | NA | TRBV4-3 | CASSHSRSGSSSYEQYF | TGCGCCAGCAGCCACTCCCGATCGGGTTCTAGCTCCTACGAGCAGTACTTC
TRBJ2-1 | 15 | NA | NA | TRBV7-2 | CASSPRGNTYNEQFF | TGTGCCAGCAGCCCTCGGGGGAACACCTACAATGAGCAGTTCTTC
TRBJ2-7 | 15 | NA | TRBD2 | TRBV9 | CASSAQAGGPYEQYF | TGTGCCAGCAGCGCTCAGGCGGGAGGGCCCTACGAGCAGTACTTC
TRBJ2-7 | 15 | NA | TRBD1 | TRBV19 | CASSRSVTGVHEQYF | TGTGCCAGTAGTCGAAGCGTAACAGGGGTCCACGAGCAGTACTTC
TRBJ1-6 | 13 | NA | NA | TRBV10-1 | CARPGYSNSPLHF | TGCGCCAGACCAGGGTACTCAAATTCACCCCTCCACTTT
TRBJ2-7 | 12 | NA | NA | TRBV28 | CASSLQRDEQYF | TGTGCCAGCAGTTTACAGCGAGACGAGCAGTACTTC
TRBJ2-7 | 14 | NA | NA | TRBV28 | CASQSPDSPREQYF | TGTGCCAGTCAATCCCCGGACAGTCCTAGGGAGCAGTACTTC
TRBJ1-2 | 14 | NA | NA | TRBV28 | CASSLGTNNRGYTF | TGTGCCAGCAGTTTAGGGACAAACAATCGTGGCTACACCTTC
TRBJ2-3 | 13 | NA | NA | TRBV2 | CASSPDFTDTQYF | TGTGCCAGCAGTCCCGACTTCACAGATACGCAGTATTTT
TRBJ1-2 | 14 | NA | TRBD1 | TRBV19 | CASSNRGRGYGYTF | TGTGCCAGTAGCAACAGGGGGCGAGGCTATGGCTACACCTTC